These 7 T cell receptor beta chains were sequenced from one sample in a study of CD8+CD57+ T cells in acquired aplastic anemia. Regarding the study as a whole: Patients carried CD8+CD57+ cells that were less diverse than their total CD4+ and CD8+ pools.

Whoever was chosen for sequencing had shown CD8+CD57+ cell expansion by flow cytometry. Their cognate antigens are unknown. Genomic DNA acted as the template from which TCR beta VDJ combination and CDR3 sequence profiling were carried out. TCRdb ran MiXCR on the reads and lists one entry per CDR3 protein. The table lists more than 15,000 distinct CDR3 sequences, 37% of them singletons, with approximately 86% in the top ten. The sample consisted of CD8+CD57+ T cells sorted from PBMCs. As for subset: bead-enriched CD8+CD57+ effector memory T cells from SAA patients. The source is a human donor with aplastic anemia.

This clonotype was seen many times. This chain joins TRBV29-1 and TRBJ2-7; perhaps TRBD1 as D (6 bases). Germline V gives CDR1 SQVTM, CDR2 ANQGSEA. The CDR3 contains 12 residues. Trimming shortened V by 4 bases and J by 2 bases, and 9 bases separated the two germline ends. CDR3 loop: CSVGQVTYEQYF. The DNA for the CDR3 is TGCAGCGTTGGACAGGTTACCTACGAGCAGTACTTC.

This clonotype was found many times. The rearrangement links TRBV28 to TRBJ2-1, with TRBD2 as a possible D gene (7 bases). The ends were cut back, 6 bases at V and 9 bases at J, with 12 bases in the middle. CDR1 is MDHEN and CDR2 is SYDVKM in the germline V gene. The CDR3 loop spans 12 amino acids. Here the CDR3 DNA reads TGTGCCAGCAGAATCGGGGGGCTTGAGCAGTTCTTC. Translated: CASRIGGLEQFF.

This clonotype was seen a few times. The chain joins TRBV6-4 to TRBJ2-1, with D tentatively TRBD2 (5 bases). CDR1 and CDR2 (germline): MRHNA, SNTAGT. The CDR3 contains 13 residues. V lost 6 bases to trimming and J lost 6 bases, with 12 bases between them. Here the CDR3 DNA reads TGTGCCAGCAGCCGGACTGCAAGCAATGAGCAGTTCTTC. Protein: CASSRTASNEQFF.

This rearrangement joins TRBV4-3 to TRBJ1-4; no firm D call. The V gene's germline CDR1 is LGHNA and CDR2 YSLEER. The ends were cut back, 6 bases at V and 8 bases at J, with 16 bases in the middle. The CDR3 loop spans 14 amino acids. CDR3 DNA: TGCGCCAGCAGACGTGGACCGTCGGAGGAAAAACTGTTTTTT. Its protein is CASRRGPSEEKLFF.

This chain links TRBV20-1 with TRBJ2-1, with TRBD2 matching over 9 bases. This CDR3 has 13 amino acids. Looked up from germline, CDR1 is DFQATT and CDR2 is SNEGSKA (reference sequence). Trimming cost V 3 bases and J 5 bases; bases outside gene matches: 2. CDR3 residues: CSARTSGHNEQFF. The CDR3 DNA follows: TGCAGTGCTAGGACTAGCGGACACAATGAGCAGTTCTTC.

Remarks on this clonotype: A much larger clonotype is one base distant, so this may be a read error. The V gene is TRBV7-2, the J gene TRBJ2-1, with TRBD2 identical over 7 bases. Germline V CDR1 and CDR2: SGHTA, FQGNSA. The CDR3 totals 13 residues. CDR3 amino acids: CASSSRDYNVQFF. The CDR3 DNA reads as TGTGCCAGCAGCAGCAGGGACTACAATGTGCAGTTCTTC.

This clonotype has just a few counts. CDR3: CASSPLAVYNEQFF. The CDR3 bases are TGTGCCAGCAGCCCACTCGCTGTGTACAATGAGCAGTTCTTC. J is TRBJ2-1 and V is TRBV11-1, with unresolved D. The V gene lost 5 bases and the J gene lost 4 bases, with 12 bases spanning the gap. Germline-derived CDR1 and CDR2 are SGHAT and FQDESV (reference sequence). CDR3 length: 14 amino acids.